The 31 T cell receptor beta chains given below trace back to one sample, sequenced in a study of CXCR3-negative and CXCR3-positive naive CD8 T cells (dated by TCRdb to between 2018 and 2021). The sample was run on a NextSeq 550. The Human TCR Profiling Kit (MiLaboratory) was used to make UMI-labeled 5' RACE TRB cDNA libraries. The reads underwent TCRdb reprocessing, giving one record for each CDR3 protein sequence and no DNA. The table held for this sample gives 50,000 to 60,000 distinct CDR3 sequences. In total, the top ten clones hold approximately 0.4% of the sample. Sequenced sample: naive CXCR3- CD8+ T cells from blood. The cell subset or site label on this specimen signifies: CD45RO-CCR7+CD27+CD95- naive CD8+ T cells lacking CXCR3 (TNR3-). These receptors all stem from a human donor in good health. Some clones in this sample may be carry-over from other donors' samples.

The CDR3: CASSFGQGADGYTF. The chain employs TRBV5-1 and TRBJ1-2; the D gene TCRdb calls, TRBD1, cannot be checked with no DNA. Germline loops: CDR1 SGHRS, CDR2 YFSETQ. The CDR3 consists of 14 residues. The variable domain in full, completed from reference TRBV5-1 and TRBJ1-2, reads KAGVTQTPRYLIKTRGQQVTLSCSPISGHRSVSWYQQTPGQGLQFLFEYFSETQRNKGNFPGRFSGRQFSNSRSEMNVSTLELGDSALYLCASSFGQGADGYTFGSGTRLTVV.

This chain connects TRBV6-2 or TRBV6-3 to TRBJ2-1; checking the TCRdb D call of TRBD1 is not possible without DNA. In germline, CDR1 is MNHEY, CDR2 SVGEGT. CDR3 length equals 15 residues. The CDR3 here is CASSYGPGAYNEQFF.

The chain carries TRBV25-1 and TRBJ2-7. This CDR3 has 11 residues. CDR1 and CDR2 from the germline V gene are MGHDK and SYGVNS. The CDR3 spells CASSELGEQYF.

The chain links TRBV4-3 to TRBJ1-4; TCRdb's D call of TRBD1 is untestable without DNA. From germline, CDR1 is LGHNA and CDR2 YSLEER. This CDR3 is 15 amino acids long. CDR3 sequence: CASSQDVGAVEKLFF.

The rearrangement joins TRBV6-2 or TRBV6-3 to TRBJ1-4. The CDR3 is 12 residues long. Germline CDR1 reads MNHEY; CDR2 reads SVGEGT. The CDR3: CASSYTGEKLFF.

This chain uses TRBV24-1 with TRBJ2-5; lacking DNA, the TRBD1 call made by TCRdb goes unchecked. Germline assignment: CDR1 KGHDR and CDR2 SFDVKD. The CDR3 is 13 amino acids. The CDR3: CATRGTGQETQYF.

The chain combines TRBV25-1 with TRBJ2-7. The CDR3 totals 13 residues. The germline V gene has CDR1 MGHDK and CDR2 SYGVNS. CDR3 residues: CASSVGVIYEQYF.

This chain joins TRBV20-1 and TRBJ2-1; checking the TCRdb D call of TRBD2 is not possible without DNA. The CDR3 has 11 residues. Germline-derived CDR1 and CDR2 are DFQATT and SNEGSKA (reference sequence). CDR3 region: CSARGLGPPFF.

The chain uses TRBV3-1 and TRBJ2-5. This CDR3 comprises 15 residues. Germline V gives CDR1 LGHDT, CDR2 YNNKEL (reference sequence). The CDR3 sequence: CASSQDHSRGETQYF.

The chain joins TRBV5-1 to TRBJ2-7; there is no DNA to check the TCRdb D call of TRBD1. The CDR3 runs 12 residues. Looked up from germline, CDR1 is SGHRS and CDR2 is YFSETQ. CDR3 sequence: CASSWTGHEQYF.

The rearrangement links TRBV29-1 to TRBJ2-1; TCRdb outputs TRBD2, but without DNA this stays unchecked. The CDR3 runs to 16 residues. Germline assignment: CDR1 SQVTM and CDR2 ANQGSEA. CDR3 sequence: CSVARGGRAPYNEQFF.

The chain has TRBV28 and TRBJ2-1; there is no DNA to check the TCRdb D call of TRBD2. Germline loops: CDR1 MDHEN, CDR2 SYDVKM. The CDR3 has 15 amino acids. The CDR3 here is CASSLLAGETNEQFF.

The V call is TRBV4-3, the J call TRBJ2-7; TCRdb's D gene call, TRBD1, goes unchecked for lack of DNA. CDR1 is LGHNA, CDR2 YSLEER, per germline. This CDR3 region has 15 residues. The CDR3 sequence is CASSQDGTGGNEQYF.

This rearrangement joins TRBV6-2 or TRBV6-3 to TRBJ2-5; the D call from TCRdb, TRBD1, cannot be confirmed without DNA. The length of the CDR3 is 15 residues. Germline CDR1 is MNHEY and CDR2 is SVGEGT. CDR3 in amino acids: CASNAVRQPVETQYF.

This CDR3 reads CASSLTRQGGGQFF. The rearrangement uses TRBV28 and TRBJ2-1; TCRdb picks TRBD1, but there is no DNA to check that call. CDR1 MDHEN and CDR2 SYDVKM come from the germline V gene. CDR3 length: 14 residues.

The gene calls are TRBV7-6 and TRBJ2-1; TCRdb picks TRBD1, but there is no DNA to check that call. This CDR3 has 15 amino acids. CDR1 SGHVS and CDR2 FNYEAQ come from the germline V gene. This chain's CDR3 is CASSTRDSSYNEQFF.

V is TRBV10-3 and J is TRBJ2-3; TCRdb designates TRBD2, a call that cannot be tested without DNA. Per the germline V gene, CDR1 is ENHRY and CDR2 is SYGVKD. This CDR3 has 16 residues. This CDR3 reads CAISEWGLENTDTQYF.

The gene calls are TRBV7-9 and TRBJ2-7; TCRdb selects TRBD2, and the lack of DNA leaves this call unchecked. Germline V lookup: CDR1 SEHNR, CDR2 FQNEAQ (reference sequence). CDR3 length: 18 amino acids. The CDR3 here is CASSRELTSGARSYEQYF.

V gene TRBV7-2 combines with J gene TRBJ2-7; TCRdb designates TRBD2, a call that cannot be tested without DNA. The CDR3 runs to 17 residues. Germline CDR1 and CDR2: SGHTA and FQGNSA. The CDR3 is CASSLEVLAGHYYEQYF.

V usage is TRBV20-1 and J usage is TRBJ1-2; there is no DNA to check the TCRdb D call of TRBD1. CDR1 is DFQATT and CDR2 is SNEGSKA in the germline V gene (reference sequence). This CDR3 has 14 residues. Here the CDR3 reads CSANFGRQNYGYTF.

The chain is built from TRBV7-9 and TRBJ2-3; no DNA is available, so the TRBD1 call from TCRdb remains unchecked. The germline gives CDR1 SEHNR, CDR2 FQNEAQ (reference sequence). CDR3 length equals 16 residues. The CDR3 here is CASSLVGPGGTDTQYF.

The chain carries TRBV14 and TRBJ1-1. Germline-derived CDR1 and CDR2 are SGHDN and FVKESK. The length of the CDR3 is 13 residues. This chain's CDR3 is CASSPLGGTEAFF.

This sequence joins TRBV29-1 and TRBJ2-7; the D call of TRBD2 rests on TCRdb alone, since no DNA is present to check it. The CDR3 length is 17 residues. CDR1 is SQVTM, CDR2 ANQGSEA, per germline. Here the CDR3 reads CSVESGVAGGYSYEQYF.

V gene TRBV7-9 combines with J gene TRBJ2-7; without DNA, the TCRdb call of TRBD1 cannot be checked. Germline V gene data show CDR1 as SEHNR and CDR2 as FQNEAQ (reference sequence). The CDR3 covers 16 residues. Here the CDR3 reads CASSARGGQKYYEQYF.

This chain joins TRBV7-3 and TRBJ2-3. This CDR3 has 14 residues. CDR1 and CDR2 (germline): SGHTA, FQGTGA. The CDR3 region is CASSIAGGTDTQYF.

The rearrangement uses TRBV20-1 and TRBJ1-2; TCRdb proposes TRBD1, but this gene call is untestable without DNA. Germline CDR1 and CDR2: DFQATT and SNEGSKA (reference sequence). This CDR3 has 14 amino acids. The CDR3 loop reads CSAPPGGSNYGYTF.

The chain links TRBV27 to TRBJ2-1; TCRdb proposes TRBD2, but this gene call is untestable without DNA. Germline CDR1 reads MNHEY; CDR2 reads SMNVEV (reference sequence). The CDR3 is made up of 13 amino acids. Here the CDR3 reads CASQGLHHNEQFF.

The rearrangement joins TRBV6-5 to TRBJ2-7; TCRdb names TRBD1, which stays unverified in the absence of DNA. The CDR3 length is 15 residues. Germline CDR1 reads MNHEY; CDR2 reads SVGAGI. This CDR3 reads CASRSVPGAFHEQYF.

Here the CDR3 reads CASSSPDWTGELFF. The J gene is TRBJ2-2, the V gene TRBV28. Germline assignment: CDR1 MDHEN and CDR2 SYDVKM. This CDR3 is built from 14 residues.

The CDR3 sequence is CASSQVAGHYEQYF. This chain joins TRBV4-1 and TRBJ2-7; TCRdb selects TRBD2, and the lack of DNA leaves this call unchecked. This CDR3 spans 14 amino acids. The germline V gene has CDR1 MGHRA and CDR2 YSYEKL.

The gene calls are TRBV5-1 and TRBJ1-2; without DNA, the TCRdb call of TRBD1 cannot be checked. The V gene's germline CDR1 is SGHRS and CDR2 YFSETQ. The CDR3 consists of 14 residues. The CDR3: CASSSAGTAYGYTF.